This passage covers 28 T cell receptor beta chains from one sample sequenced in a study of esophageal squamous cell carcinoma under preoperative chemotherapy (dated by TCRdb to between 2017 and 2018). Libraries came from PCR. Sequencing relied on a HiSeq X Ten. TCRdb reworked the public reads: Q25 trimming with fastp, MiXCR clone assembly, productive beta chains retained. Every CDR3 protein is listed once, alongside the most common genes and DNA of its rows. In all, the sample holds about 32,000 distinct CDR3 sequences, and around 50% of those were seen once. The top ten clones comprise roughly 23% of the sample. The time point label of this sample denotes: after preoperative PTX-NDP chemotherapy. Sampling was conducted from a patient given preoperative chemotherapy. The receptor set was obtained from a human donor with esophageal squamous cell carcinoma. The donor label of this sample is uncertain.

V gene TRBV12-3 or TRBV12-4 combines with J gene TRBJ2-5; weak D call: TRBD1 (6 bases). The assigned J gene may be wrong: the sequence end matches TRBJ2-7 better. This CDR3 comprises 12 residues. CDR3 amino acids: CASTEQGYEQYF. The CDR3, as DNA: TGTGCCAGCACAGAACAGGGCTACGAGCAGTACTTC.

The CDR3 spells CASSLVRGGAYNEQFF. CDR3 DNA: TGTGCCAGCAGCTTAGTTCGGGGGGGCGCATACAATGAGCAGTTCTTC. The V and J genes are TRBV7-2 and TRBJ2-1, with 8 bases aligning to TRBD2. V shed 1 base, J shed 4 bases, and the junction held 6 bases outside the gene matches. Germline CDR1 is SGHTA and CDR2 is FQGNSA. CDR3 length: 16 amino acids.

Details on this clonotype: Lacking the conserved final phenylalanine or tryptophan, this CDR3 likely reflects a read error. The chain combines TRBV7-2 with TRBJ2-5, with D perhaps matching TRBD1 (5 bases). The CDR3 has 15 amino acids. Trimming took off 4 bases at V and 7 bases at J, with 19 bases between the two ends. CDR1 and CDR2 (germline): SGHTA, FQGNSA. CDR3 sequence: CASSWGGPGQTTQYS. The CDR3 bases are TGTGCCAGCAGCTGGGGTGGTCCAGGGCAAACGACCCAGTACTCC.

With respect to this clonotype: The junction differs from germline at one of its ends, possibly a read error. V gene TRBV7-8 combines with J gene TRBJ2-4; tentatively, D is TRBD2 (7 bases). CDR1 and CDR2 (germline): SGHVS, FQNEAQ. The CDR3 totals 16 residues. The CDR3 protein is CASSNLGGGARNTQYF. The CDR3 DNA sequence: TGTGCCAGCAGCAACCTGGGGGGGGGGGCCAGAAATACTCAGTATTTC.

The chain couples TRBV19 to TRBJ2-2, with a possible D match to TRBD1 (6 bases). The CDR3 runs to 14 residues. Germline V gene sequence: CDR1 LNHDA, CDR2 SQIVND (reference sequence). Trimming stripped 3 bases from V and 7 bases from J, with 12 bases between. CDR3 nucleotides: TGTGCCAGTAGTATGTGGGGGCAGGGCGGGGAGCTGTTTTTT. It yields the protein CASSMWGQGGELFF.

This clonotype was recorded only once. It may be a read error: a sequence one base away is much more abundant. This chain joins TRBV19 and TRBJ2-2; perhaps TRBD2 as D (6 bases). The germline CDR1 and CDR2 sequences are LNHDA and SQIVND (reference sequence). The CDR3 runs 14 residues. As DNA, the CDR3 is TGTGCCAGCATCCGGGACTTGAACACCGGGGAGCTGTATTTT. Translation: CASIRDLNTGELYF.

This clonotype was counted a few times. The chain employs TRBV12-3 or TRBV12-4 and TRBJ2-3; no clear D gene. V dropped 1 base and J dropped 8 bases, with 10 bases sitting between them. CDR3 size: 13 residues. In DNA form, the CDR3 reads TGTGCCAGCAGTTTAGGGCAGCCGAGTACGCAGTATTTT. This codes for CASSLGQPSTQYF.

This clonotype has a count of ten or more. V gene TRBV11-3 combines with J gene TRBJ2-7; possible D gene TRBD2, 5 bases. V dropped 1 base and J dropped 0 bases, with 13 bases sitting between them. The V gene's germline CDR1 is SGHNT and CDR2 YENEEA. The CDR3 is made up of 16 amino acids. The CDR3 protein is CASSLGLGRTSYEQYF. The CDR3 nucleotides are TGTGCCAGCAGCTTAGGTCTGGGGAGAACCTCCTACGAGCAGTACTTC. Filled out from reference TRBV11-3 and TRBJ2-7, the complete variable domain reads EAGVVQSPRYKIIEKKQPVAFWCNPISGHNTLYWYLQNLGQGPELLIRYENEEAVDDSQLPKDRFSAERLKGVDSTLKIQPAELGDSAVYLCASSLGLGRTSYEQYFGPGTRLTVT.

A word on this clonotype: Possible read error: a much larger clone is one base away. The chain links TRBV7-2 to TRBJ2-1; 8 nucleotides align to TRBD2. The CDR3 is 14 amino acids. Germline V lookup: CDR1 SGHTA, CDR2 FQGNSA. The trim removed 10 bases at V and 13 bases at J, leaving 18 bases unmatched. For the CDR3, the DNA is TGTGCCAACAAGCCCGGAGCGGGAGAAGAGACCCAGTTCTTC. Its translation: CANKPGAGEETQFF.

Turning to this clonotype: The germline gene is not matched at one end of the junction; a read error may be the cause. The chain carries TRBV6-1 and TRBJ2-3; 10 bases match TRBD2. In germline, CDR1 is MNHNS, CDR2 SASEGT. The CDR3 covers 16 residues. Here the CDR3 reads CASRRKRGGAADTQYF. DNA for the CDR3: TGTGCCAGCCGTCGCAAGCGGGGGGGCGCGGCAGACACGCAGTACTTT.

This clonotype was counted between two and nine times. V usage is TRBV7-8 and J usage is TRBJ1-5, with TRBD1 as a possible D gene (6 bases). The length of the CDR3 is 13 residues. V shed 5 bases and J shed 4 bases, with 9 bases lying between them. The germline gives CDR1 SGHVS, CDR2 FQNEAQ. The CDR3 region has the DNA TGTGCCAGCAGCAATGACAGGAATCAGCCCCAGCATTTT. Translation gives CASSNDRNQPQHF.

V is TRBV6-2 or TRBV6-3 and J is TRBJ1-1; TRBD1 is a possible D gene (5 bases). This CDR3 contains 15 residues. The V gene's germline CDR1 is MNHEY and CDR2 SVGEGT. The ends were cut back, 0 bases at V and 4 bases at J, with 12 bases in the middle. DNA of the CDR3: TGTGCCAGCAGTTACTCGGGCAGCGGGGCCACTGAAGCTTTCTTT. Its translation: CASSYSGSGATEAFF.

This clonotype was seen many times. This chain joins TRBV7-8 and TRBJ2-1; no clear D gene. There are 13 residues in the CDR3. Trimming stripped 2 bases from V and 4 bases from J, with 6 bases between. CDR1 and CDR2 (germline): SGHVS, FQNEAQ. The CDR3 DNA is TGTGCCAGCAGCTTACAAGATTACAATGAGCAGTTCTTC. Translating it yields CASSLQDYNEQFF.

This clonotype was detected many times. The rearrangement joins TRBV27 to TRBJ2-5; weak D call: TRBD1 (7 bases). The V end was cut by 11 bases, the J end by 5 bases, with 9 bases between. The V gene's germline CDR1 is MNHEY and CDR2 SMNVEV (reference sequence). The CDR3 has 10 residues. CDR3 residues: CAAGGETQYF. The DNA for the CDR3 is TGTGCCGCAGGGGGGGAGACCCAGTACTTC.

The chain recombines TRBV6-2 or TRBV6-3 with TRBJ1-2, with TRBD1 matching over 7 bases. Germline V gene data show CDR1 as MNHEY and CDR2 as SVGEGT. The CDR3 sequence is 16 residues long. With 6 bases clipped from V and 4 bases from J, the junction kept 14 bases outside the gene matches. DNA of the CDR3: TGTGCCAGCAGGCGACGCCCGGGACAGAATCCCTATGGCTACACCTTC. Translated: CASRRRPGQNPYGYTF.

As to this clonotype: The germline gene is not matched at one end of the junction; a read error may be the cause. The chain has TRBV7-2 and TRBJ2-3; 8 bases match TRBD2. The V gene's germline CDR1 is SGHTA and CDR2 FQGNSA. This CDR3 region has 15 residues. CDR3 sequence (DNA): TGTGCCAGCGGGGAATCGGGGGGGGCCACAGATACGCAGTACTTT. It specifies CASGESGGATDTQYF.

This clonotype has only a few counts. One end of the junction varies from germline; a read error may be responsible. Here the CDR3 DNA reads TGTGCCAGCAGCTTAGCGCCGGGACTAGTCGCCTTC. Translating it yields CASSLAPGLVAF. The V gene is TRBV11-1, the J gene TRBJ2-1; TRBD2 aligns across 8 bases. The CDR3 contains 12 residues. Germline CDR1 reads SGHAT; CDR2 reads FQDESV (reference sequence).

This clonotype is medium-sized (0.01 to 0.1%). One end of the junction varies from germline; a read error may be responsible. The rearrangement joins TRBV7-7 to TRBJ2-7; 7 nucleotides align to TRBD1. Germline V lookup: CDR1 SSHAT, CDR2 FNYEAQ (reference sequence). CDR3 length: 14 residues. CDR3 DNA: TGTGCTAGCAGCTTAAGACAGGGAGAATACGAGCAGTACTTC. It yields the protein CASSLRQGEYEQYF. The complete variable domain, with remaining parts taken from reference TRBV7-7 and TRBJ2-7, reads GAGVSQSPRYKVTKRGQDVTLRCDPISSHATLYWYQQALGQGPEFLTYFNYEAQPDKSGLPSDRFSAERPEGSISTLTIQRTEQRDSAMYRCASSLRQGEYEQYFGPGTRLTVT.

This sequence joins TRBV6-4 and TRBJ2-1; D gene unclear. The CDR3 consists of 15 residues. The ends were cut back, 3 bases at V and 0 bases at J, with 9 bases in the middle. Looked up from germline, CDR1 is MRHNA and CDR2 is SNTAGT. Written as DNA, the CDR3 is TGTGCCAGCAGTGAGGTGGCTACCTCCTACAATGAGCAGTTCTTC. This codes for CASSEVATSYNEQFF.

This clonotype has at least ten counts. This chain connects TRBV12-5 to TRBJ1-2; D uncertain. The CDR3 runs to 15 residues. Trimming removed 2 bases at V and 0 bases at J, with 10 bases between. The germline CDR1 and CDR2 sequences are LGHNT and FRNRAP. The CDR3, as DNA: TGTGCTAGTGGTTTGAGCCTGTCGCCTAACTATGGCTACACCTTC. Translating gives CASGLSLSPNYGYTF.

The CDR3 DNA is TGTGCCAGCAGCTTAGACCCCAGGGGCACAGACATTCAGTACTTC. This gives the protein CASSLDPRGTDIQYF. The chain combines TRBV7-6 with TRBJ2-3; possible D gene TRBD1, 6 bases. The J call is doubtful: the DNA matches TRBJ2-4 better. The CDR3 has 15 amino acids. The germline V gene encodes CDR1 SGHVS and CDR2 FNYEAQ.

This clonotype has a handful of counts. The chain employs TRBV12-3 or TRBV12-4 and TRBJ2-4, with a possible D match to TRBD2 (7 bases). Trimming took off 6 bases at V and 0 bases at J, with 18 bases between the two ends. The CDR3 has 17 amino acids. This chain's CDR3 is CASSFAGRGRAKNIQYF. The CDR3, as DNA: TGTGCCAGCAGCTTTGCAGGGCGGGGGCGAGCCAAAAACATTCAGTACTTC.

The V call is TRBV7-3, the J call TRBJ2-4; the D is unclear. The DNA matches TRBJ2-3 better at its end, which makes the J call doubtful. The germline gives CDR1 SGHTA, CDR2 FQGTGA. The CDR3 length is 15 residues. Written as DNA, the CDR3 is TGTGCCAGCATCCAAGGGCTGTTCGCCAAAAACATTCAGTATTTT. Translated: CASIQGLFAKNIQYF.

Note on this clonotype: The junction shows a germline mismatch at one end, possibly a read error. The V gene is TRBV6-1, the J gene TRBJ2-2; 8 bases fit TRBD2. The J call may be incorrect, as the DNA end agrees better with TRBJ2-3. CDR3 size: 15 residues. CDR1 is MNHNS, CDR2 SASEGT, per germline. Written as DNA, the CDR3 is TGTGCCAGCAATAGGGGCGGGGGGAACACCGATAAGCAGTATTTT. This encodes CASNRGGGNTDKQYF.

This clonotype has just a few counts. The chain recombines TRBV12-3 or TRBV12-4 with TRBJ2-6, with no clear D. The V gene lost 6 bases and the J gene lost 1 base, with 4 bases spanning the gap. The CDR3 loop spans 13 amino acids. The CDR3 DNA follows: TGTGCCAGCAGCCGATCTGGGGCCAACGTCCTGACTTTC. It yields the protein CASSRSGANVLTF.

The chain joins TRBV6-1 to TRBJ2-1; TRBD1 agrees at 10 bases. The J call may not be correct, given that the DNA end is closer to TRBJ2-7. Germline CDR1 MNHNS, CDR2 SASEGT. This CDR3 spans 15 amino acids. The CDR3 protein is CASRPGTGAYNEQYF. The DNA for the CDR3 is TGTGCCAGCAGACCCGGGACAGGGGCTTACAATGAGCAGTACTTC.

The V gene is TRBV12-3 or TRBV12-4, the J gene TRBJ2-5, with D tentatively TRBD1 (7 bases). There are 15 residues in the CDR3. V was shortened by 3 bases and J by 7 bases, with 18 bases between the two germline ends. Here the CDR3 DNA reads TGTGCCAGCAGTTTTAGACAGGGAGAGGGGGGGACCCAGTACTTC. Amino acid sequence: CASSFRQGEGGTQYF.

The chain couples TRBV7-2 to TRBJ2-5; D possibly uses TRBD1 or TRBD2 (5 bases each). Trimming took 2 bases from V and 5 from J, leaving 15 bases between them. CDR3 length: 15 residues. Germline CDR1 is SGHTA and CDR2 is FQGNSA. DNA of the CDR3: TGTGCCAGCAGCTTACAAGGGACGGCCGGGGAGACCCAGTACTTC. The encoded protein is CASSLQGTAGETQYF.